The 9 T cell receptor beta chains below come from one sample, sequenced in a study of beta chain features in type 1 diabetes. Sequenced material consisted of expressed TCRB transcripts (all of the isolated RNA was reverse transcribed). Sequencing was performed with immunoSEQ multiplex PCR; in TCRdb, only in-frame clones are kept and a portion is missing. Among 53,000 or so clones listed, about 64% were seen once. Regarding the study as a whole: Moderate but significant shortening of TCRB CDR3s was recorded in all four CD4+ subsets from Type 1 diabetes patients.

Their antigen targets remain unknown. The source material was stem cell memory CD4+ T cells from blood. The origin of the receptors is a woman aged 25 to 39 with type 1 diabetes.

V is TRBV12-5 and J is TRBJ1-1; the D gene is possibly TRBD1 (5 bases). This CDR3 has 16 amino acids. Trimming removed 0 bases at V and 5 bases at J, with 16 bases between. Germline V lookup: CDR1 LGHNT, CDR2 FRNRAP. The DNA of the CDR3 is TGTGCTAGTGGTTTGGTAGTGGGAGGCGAGGGGACTGAAGCTTTCTTT. It translates to CASGLVVGGEGTEAFF.

This sequence joins TRBV19 and TRBJ2-7; 11 bases fit TRBD2. The junction had 16 bases not matched to a gene; V was cut back by 5 bases and J by 4 bases. Germline V gene data show CDR1 as LNHDA and CDR2 as SQIVND (reference sequence). The CDR3 spans 18 residues. This CDR3 reads CASSPRRAASGRLYEQYF. The CDR3 DNA is TGTGCCAGTAGTCCAAGGAGGGCGGCTAGCGGGAGGCTTTACGAGCAGTACTTC.

The chain links TRBV5-1 to TRBJ2-2; 8 bases match TRBD2. There are 16 residues in the CDR3. J lost 4 bases, V lost 3 bases, and 8 bases had no gene match. The germline V gene has CDR1 SGHRS and CDR2 YFSETQ. In DNA, the CDR3 is TGCGCCAGCAGCTCACAGCGGGAGCGGGGCACCGGGGAGCTGTTTTTT. Protein product: CASSSQRERGTGELFF. The whole variable domain, remainder taken from reference TRBV5-1 and TRBJ2-2, is KAGVTQTPRYLIKTRGQQVTLSCSPISGHRSVSWYQQTPGQGLQFLFEYFSETQRNKGNFPGRFSGRQFSNSRSEMNVSTLELGDSALYLCASSSQRERGTGELFFGEGSRLTVL.

The rearrangement joins TRBV28 to TRBJ1-5; D is possibly TRBD1 (6 bases). V lost 5 bases to trimming and J lost 0 bases, with 14 bases between them. In germline, CDR1 is MDHEN, CDR2 SYDVKM. The CDR3 has 16 amino acids. Here the CDR3 reads CASSIGGQNSNQPQHF. The CDR3 nucleotides read TGTGCCAGCAGTATAGGCGGACAGAATAGCAATCAGCCCCAGCATTTT. Full variable domain (rest looked up from reference TRBV28 and TRBJ1-5): DVKVTQSSRYLVKRTGEKVFLECVQDMDHENMFWYRQDPGLGLRLIYFSYDVKMKEKGDIPEGYSVSREKKERFSLILESASTNQTSMYLCASSIGGQNSNQPQHFGDGTRLSIL.

This chain joins TRBV4-2 and TRBJ1-2; 12 positions match TRBD1. CDR1 and CDR2 (germline): LGHNA, YNFKEQ. V lost 1 base to trimming and J lost 7 bases; unmatched junction nucleotides: 7. The CDR3 is 16 residues long. The CDR3 DNA reads as TGTGCCAGCAGCCAAGGGGGGACAGGGGGCTTACTTGGCTACACCTTC. This encodes CASSQGGTGGLLGYTF.

The rearrangement uses TRBV11-2 and TRBJ2-7; 11 bases are a match to TRBD2. The germline V gene has CDR1 SGHAT and CDR2 FQNNGV. J lost 3 bases, V lost 6 bases, and 4 bases had no gene match. This CDR3 has 14 residues. The CDR3 region has the DNA TGTGCCAGCAGGTTTACTAGCGGGAGCTACGAGCAGTACTTC. Protein: CASRFTSGSYEQYF.

The CDR3 loop is CASSRTGGETQYF. DNA of the CDR3: TGTGCCAGCAGCCGGACAGGGGGAGAGACCCAGTACTTC. The rearrangement links TRBV4-2 to TRBJ2-5; TRBD1 aligns across 10 bases. The CDR3 extends over 13 amino acids. CDR1 and CDR2 from the germline V gene are LGHNA and YNFKEQ. With V trimmed by 4 bases and J by 4 bases, 0 bases remained unmatched.

This clone has more than one count but fewer than ten. The rearrangement joins TRBV4-1 to TRBJ2-2; 8 positions agree with TRBD2. V dropped 3 bases and J dropped 5; count of bases not matched to a gene: 5. The CDR3 has 15 residues. Germline CDR1 is MGHRA and CDR2 is YSYEKL. CDR3 region: CASSQRAGETGELFF. For the CDR3, the DNA is TGCGCCAGCAGCCAGAGAGCGGGAGAGACCGGGGAGCTGTTTTTT.

V is TRBV28 and J is TRBJ1-2; D gene ambiguous. CDR1 is MDHEN, CDR2 SYDVKM, per germline. Trimming took 10 bases from V and 5 from J, leaving 11 bases between them. The length of the CDR3 is 11 residues. CDR3 region: CAINGWYGYTF. CDR3 DNA: TGTGCCATCAACGGTTGGTATGGCTACACCTTC.